The sequence of this T cell receptor beta chain was determined in a study of identical twins. General study points: Cross-sectional statistical analysis was relied on for the conclusions, without the same donors being followed. With abundant cord blood beta clonotypes, insertions were fewer; memory repertoires showed no such pattern. Modelling approaches yielded underestimates of out-of-frame TCR alpha sharing between monozygotic twins.

TCRdb passed the 5' RACE reads through MiXCR, listing each CDR3 protein once. The sample contains roughly 690,000 distinct CDR3 sequences, 6.1% of which appear only once. This clonotype was seen repeatedly, ten times or more. No antigen is known for it. An end of the junction differs from the germline gene, which may be a read error. The CDR3 covers 11 residues. This clonotype was obtained from a man aged 18 to 30 in good health. Sequencing was performed on naive T cells sorted from blood. The V gene is TRBV12-3 or TRBV12-4, the J gene TRBJ2-1; 11 nucleotides match TRBD1. This CDR3 is CASSLVGQGVF. The CDR3 DNA sequence: TGTGCCAGCAGTTTAGTGGGACAGGGGGTCTTC.